This record concerns one T cell receptor beta chain sequence. Its antigen is still unknown. No fewer than 5 micrograms of total RNA were isolated from every sample. The data were obtained in a study of blood T cells in healthy people across ages. Notes on the study in general: Strong correlation was found linking TCR beta diversity to naive T cell percentage.

The germline V gene encodes CDR1 ENHRY and CDR2 SYGVKD. Losses at the gene ends were 7 bases for V and 8 bases for J; bases not matched to a gene: 10. The CDR3 contains 14 residues. The second PCR ran about 6 to 12 cycles with a sample-barcoded 5' primer and J-beta primers. TCRdb re-called the 5' RACE reads with MiXCR, one entry per CDR3 protein. This table has 550,000 to 650,000 distinct CDR3 sequences, about 26% appearing once. The same data also contributed to another study, on T cells of mothers and their children. As reported in that work: Sample barcodes and 2-4 random nucleotides were added by the M1S primer of the second PCR. Thymic selection molds TCR recombination output in much the same way for related pairs as for unrelated pairs.

The sequenced sample consisted of blood. The chain uses TRBV10-3 and TRBJ1-2; 10 bases are a match to TRBD1. This clonotype was sampled from a boy under 10 years old in good health. CDR3 sequence: CAITETGGAGGYTF. CDR3 coding DNA: TGTGCCATCACCGAGACAGGGGGCGCGGGGGGCTACACCTTC.